Included here is one TCR beta chain sequence, with context. Anywhere from 1 to 8 samples came from each patient, spanning pretreatment and on-treatment. This entry comes from a study of PD-L1 blockade in urothelial cancer. About the research overall: Prior chemotherapy in patients spanned 0 to 3 regimens.

TCRdb's table, derived via immunoSEQ multiplex PCR, lists solely in-frame clones and lacks some. The sample includes some 25,000 clones, 84% seen only once; the top ten take around 9.6%. This material consisted of PBMCs, taken around atezolizumab (anti-PD-L1) treatment. The clonotype originates from a man aged 65 to 79 with urothelial cancer.

CDR3 region: CASSSGTGLYGYTF. CDR3 nucleotide sequence: TGTGCCAGCAGCTCCGGGACAGGTCTCTATGGCTACACCTTC. This chain uses TRBV28 with TRBJ1-2, with 8 nucleotides matching TRBD1. The CDR3 totals 14 residues. V trimming: 6 bases; J trimming: 4 bases; junction bases outside the gene matches: 7. Germline V gives CDR1 MDHEN, CDR2 SYDVKM.